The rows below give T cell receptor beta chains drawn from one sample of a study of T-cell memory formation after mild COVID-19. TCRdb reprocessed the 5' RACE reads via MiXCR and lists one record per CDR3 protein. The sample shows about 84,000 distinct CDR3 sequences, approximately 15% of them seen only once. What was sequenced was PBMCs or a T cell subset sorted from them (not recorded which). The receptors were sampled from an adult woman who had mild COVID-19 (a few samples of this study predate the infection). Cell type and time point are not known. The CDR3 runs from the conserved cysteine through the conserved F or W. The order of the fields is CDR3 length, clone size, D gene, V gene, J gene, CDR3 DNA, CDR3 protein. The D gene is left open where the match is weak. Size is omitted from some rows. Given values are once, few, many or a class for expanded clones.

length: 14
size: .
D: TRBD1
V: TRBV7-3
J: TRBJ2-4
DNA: TGTGCCAGCAGCGCAGGACAGGGGAAAAACATTCAGTACTTC
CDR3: CASSAGQGKNIQYF

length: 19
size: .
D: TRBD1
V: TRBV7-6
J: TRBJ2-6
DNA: TGTGCCAGCAGCTCTCCGACACAGGGGCCGGACGCTGGGGCCAACGTCCTGACTTTC
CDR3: CASSSPTQGPDAGANVLTF

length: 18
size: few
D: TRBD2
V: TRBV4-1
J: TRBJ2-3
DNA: TGCGCCAGCAGCCAAACTAGCGGGGGGACCCTTAGCACAGATACGCAGTATTTT
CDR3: CASSQTSGGTLSTDTQYF

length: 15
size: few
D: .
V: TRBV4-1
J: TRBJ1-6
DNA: TGCGCCAGCAGCCAAGAATCGGGGGGCCATTCACCCCTCCACTTT
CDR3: CASSQESGGHSPLHF

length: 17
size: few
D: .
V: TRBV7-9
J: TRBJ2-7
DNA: TGTGCCAGCAGCACGCATCCAGGGGTTGAGGCCTCCTACGAGCAGTACTTC
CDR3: CASSTHPGVEASYEQYF

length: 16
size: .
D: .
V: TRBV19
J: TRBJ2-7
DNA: TGTGCCAGTAGTATCGCCTTTTCCGGGACCTCCTACGAGCAGTACTTC
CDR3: CASSIAFSGTSYEQYF

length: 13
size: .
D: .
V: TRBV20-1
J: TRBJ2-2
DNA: TGCAGTGCCCTGACGGGCTACACCGGGGAGCTGTTTTTT
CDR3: CSALTGYTGELFF

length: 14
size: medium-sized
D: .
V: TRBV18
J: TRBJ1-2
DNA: TGTGCCAGCTCACACCCAGGGCGGGACTATGGCTACACCTTC
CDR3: CASSHPGRDYGYTF

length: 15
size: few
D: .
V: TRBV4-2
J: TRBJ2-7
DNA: TGTGCCAGCAGCCAAGTGGGGCAGGGCCTCGACGAGCAGTACTTC
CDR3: CASSQVGQGLDEQYF

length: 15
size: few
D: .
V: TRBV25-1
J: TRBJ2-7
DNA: TGTGCCAGCAGTGAATTCTCCCAGGGATCCTACGAGCAGTACTTC
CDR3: CASSEFSQGSYEQYF

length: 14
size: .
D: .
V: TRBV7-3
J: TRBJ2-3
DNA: TGTGCCAGCAGCTTAGGGACTGGGGGGGATACGCAGTATTTT
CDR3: CASSLGTGGDTQYF

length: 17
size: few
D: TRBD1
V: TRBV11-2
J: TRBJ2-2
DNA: TGTGCCAGCAGCTCTTCACAGGGGGCCGATTGGACCGGGGAGCTGTTTTTT
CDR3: CASSSSQGADWTGELFF

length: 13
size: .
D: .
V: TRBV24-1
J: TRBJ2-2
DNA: TGTGCCACCGGGGCTGAAGTCACCGGGGAGCTGTTTTTT
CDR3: CATGAEVTGELFF

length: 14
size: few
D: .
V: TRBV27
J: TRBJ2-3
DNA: TGTGCCAGCAGTTTAGAATTAGATCTTGAGACGCAGTATTTT
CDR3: CASSLELDLETQYF

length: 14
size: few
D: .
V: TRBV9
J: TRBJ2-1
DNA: TGTGCCAGCAGCGTAGACGGCAGATACAATGAGCAGTTCTTC
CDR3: CASSVDGRYNEQFF

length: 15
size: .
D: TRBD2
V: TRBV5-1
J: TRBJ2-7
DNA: TGCGCCAGCAGCGTCGGGACTAGCGGGGACTACGAGCAGTACTTC
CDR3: CASSVGTSGDYEQYF

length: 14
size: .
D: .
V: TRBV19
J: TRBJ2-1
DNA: TGTGCCAGTAGTATAGCGGCCCTATACAATGAGCAGTTCTTC
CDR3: CASSIAALYNEQFF

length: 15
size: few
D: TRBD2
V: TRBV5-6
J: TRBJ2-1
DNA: TGTGCCAGCAGCTTGTGGGCTAGCGGGGAAACTGAGCAGTTCTTC
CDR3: CASSLWASGETEQFF

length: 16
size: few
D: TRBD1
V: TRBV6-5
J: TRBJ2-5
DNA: TGTGCCAGCAGCCTACTCACAGGGGGAGGCCAAGAGACCCAGTACTTC
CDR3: CASSLLTGGGQETQYF

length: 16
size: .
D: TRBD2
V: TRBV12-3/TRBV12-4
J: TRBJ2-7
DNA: TGTGCCAGCAGTCCCCAGCGGGACCAAGATGGAGGAGAGCAGTACTTC
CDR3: CASSPQRDQDGGEQYF

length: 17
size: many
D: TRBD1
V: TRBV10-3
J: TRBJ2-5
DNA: TGTGCCATCAGTGAGGGCCTACCGGGACAGGGCGTAGAGACCCAGTACTTC
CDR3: CAISEGLPGQGVETQYF

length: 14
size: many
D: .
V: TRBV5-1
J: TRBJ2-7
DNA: TGCGCCAGCAGCTTGGGAACAGGGATCTACGAGCAGTACTTC
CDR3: CASSLGTGIYEQYF